One and the same sample provided the 30 T cell receptor beta chains below, sequenced in a study of blood T cell repertoires in COVID-19. Profiling relied on immunoSEQ multiplex PCR, and the TCRdb table lists in-frame clones only, not all of them. The sample lists about 100,000 clones, roughly 80% occurring once. Material: peripheral blood. The receptors were sampled from a man between 45 and 60 years old with active or convalescent COVID-19.

This rearrangement joins TRBV21-1 to TRBJ2-7; the D call TRBD2 from the table was never checked on the DNA. TRBV21-1 is a pseudogene segment. This CDR3 comprises 13 residues. DNA for the CDR3: TGTGCCAGCAGCCCCGAGGGAGACTTGGAGCAGTACTTC. Translating it yields CASSPEGDLEQYF.

V is TRBV7-9 and J is TRBJ1-5, with unresolved D. Germline V gives CDR1 SEHNR, CDR2 FQNEAQ (reference sequence). The V end was cut by 1 base, the J end by 7 bases, with 5 bases between. The CDR3 loop spans 12 amino acids. CDR3 residues: CASSLGLQPQHF. CDR3 nucleotides: TGTGCCAGCAGCTTAGGACTCCAGCCCCAGCATTTT.

The table lists this clone with a count of one. Within the sample, other DNA sequences also encode this same CDR3. The rearrangement joins TRBV5-1 to TRBJ2-5, with TRBD2 matching 7 bases. The germline gives CDR1 SGHRS, CDR2 YFSETQ. The V and J ends lost 0 bases and 4 bases, in that order; junction bases with no gene match: 3. The CDR3 is 14 amino acids. CDR3 in amino acids: CASSLAGEGETQYF. CDR3 coding DNA: TGCGCCAGCAGCTTGGCTGGGGAGGGAGAGACCCAGTACTTC.

V gene TRBV7-2 combines with J gene TRBJ1-2; 12 bases align to TRBD1. Germline CDR1 is SGHTA and CDR2 is FQGNSA. The CDR3 length is 15 residues. The V gene end was trimmed by 4 bases and the J gene end by 6 bases; junction bases not matched to a gene: 6. The DNA of the CDR3 is TGTGCCAGCAGCTGGGGACAGGGGGCAACCCATGGCTACACCTTC. Encoded protein: CASSWGQGATHGYTF.

The rearrangement links TRBV21-1 to TRBJ1-2; the table calls TRBD1, which could not be checked here. TRBV21-1 is assigned pseudogene status. This CDR3 contains 13 residues. The CDR3 DNA reads TGTGCCAGCAGCAAGGGGGCAGGGGCTGGCTACACCTTC. This translates into CASSKGAGAGYTF.

V is TRBV6-5 and J is TRBJ1-2, with D unclear. Trimming pared 0 bases from V and 3 bases from J, leaving 5 bases between. The CDR3 spans 13 residues. Per the germline V gene, CDR1 is MNHEY and CDR2 is SVGAGI. CDR3 loop: CASSYSSYYGYTF. The CDR3 coding sequence is TGTGCCAGCAGTTACTCGAGTTACTATGGCTACACCTTC.

The chain carries TRBV6-2 or TRBV6-3 and TRBJ2-7, with TRBD1 as a possible D gene (6 bases). The CDR3 loop spans 13 amino acids. Deletions cut 5 bases from V and 6 bases from J, with 14 bases between. Germline V gene sequence: CDR1 MNHEY, CDR2 SVGEGT. Here the CDR3 reads CASSNQDRSEQYF. The CDR3 DNA reads TGTGCCAGCAGTAACCAAGACAGGTCCGAGCAGTACTTC.

The chain links TRBV4-2 to TRBJ2-3; TRBD2 matches at 8 bases. The length of the CDR3 is 15 residues. From germline, CDR1 is LGHNA and CDR2 YNFKEQ. The junction had 7 bases not matched to a gene; V was cut back by 0 bases and J by 8 bases. In DNA form, the CDR3 reads TGTGCCAGCAGCCAAGATGCAGCGGGAGACGGTACGCAGTATTTT. This sequence encodes CASSQDAAGDGTQYF.

Only one count was recorded for this clone. The chain uses TRBV5-1 and TRBJ1-3; D unresolved. Germline loops: CDR1 SGHRS, CDR2 YFSETQ. This CDR3 is 16 amino acids long. Deletions cut 0 bases from V and 0 bases from J, with 10 bases between. CDR3 sequence: CASSLGTVSSGNTIYF. In DNA form, the CDR3 reads TGCGCCAGCAGCTTGGGAACAGTGAGCTCTGGAAACACCATATATTTT.

This chain uses TRBV29-1 with TRBJ2-1; TRBD1 matches 7 bases. This CDR3 is built from 13 residues. Per the germline V gene, CDR1 is SQVTM and CDR2 is ANQGSEA. V was pared by 1 base and J by 8 bases, with 5 bases of the junction left unmatched. The CDR3 DNA is TGCAGCGTTGAAGCTGACAGGGACCATGAGCAGTTCTTC. As protein: CSVEADRDHEQFF.

V gene TRBV25-1 combines with J gene TRBJ2-3; maybe TRBD1 (5 bases). Trimming left V 2 bases short and J 6 bases short, with 18 bases between. The CDR3 sequence is 16 residues long. CDR1 is MGHDK, CDR2 SYGVNS, per germline. The CDR3 protein is CASSERGWTRSDTQYF. The CDR3 bases are TGTGCCAGCAGTGAAAGAGGTTGGACACGCTCCGATACGCAGTATTTT.

V is TRBV5-1 and J is TRBJ2-7; 7 nucleotides line up with TRBD1. The trim removed 0 bases at V and 6 bases at J, leaving 6 bases unmatched. CDR1 is SGHRS and CDR2 is YFSETQ in the germline V gene. The CDR3 runs 14 residues. The DNA of the CDR3 is TGCGCCAGCAGCTTGGGACAGGGTGTAGGCGAGCAGTACTTC. Its protein product is CASSLGQGVGEQYF.

J is TRBJ2-1 and V is TRBV24-1; tentatively, D is TRBD2 (5 bases). Trimming shortened V by 2 bases and J by 4 bases, and 8 bases separated the two germline ends. CDR3 length equals 14 residues. Germline V gene lookup returns CDR1 KGHDR and CDR2 SFDVKD. Written as DNA, the CDR3 is TGTGCCACCAGTGATTCGGGGAGATACAATGAGCAGTTCTTC. Translating gives CATSDSGRYNEQFF.

This chain links TRBV20-1 with TRBJ2-3; no reliable D call. V lost 4 bases to trimming and J lost 4 bases, with 6 bases between them. Germline lookup yields CDR1 DFQATT and CDR2 SNEGSKA (reference sequence). The CDR3 consists of 11 residues. CDR3 coding DNA: TGCAGTGCTATTCAGGCAGATACGCAGTATTTT. Translating it yields CSAIQADTQYF.

The chain has TRBV19 and TRBJ2-2, with 8 bases fitting TRBD2. This CDR3 region has 15 residues. The V segment lost 3 bases and the J segment 6 bases; nucleotides outside the gene matches: 6. Germline V CDR1 and CDR2: LNHDA, SQIVND (reference sequence). CDR3 nucleotides: TGTGCCAGTAGTATCTCTGCGGGAGGTCCCGGGGAGCTGTTTTTT. Its protein product is CASSISAGGPGELFF.

J is TRBJ1-2 and V is TRBV5-6; TRBD1 matches at 9 bases. Unmatched junction bases numbered 10, after V lost 4 bases and J lost 3 bases. The CDR3 is 16 residues long. CDR1 is SGHDT and CDR2 is YYEEEE in the germline V gene. This CDR3 is CASSADSGQGDYGYTF. The DNA of the CDR3 is TGTGCCAGCAGCGCGGATTCGGGACAGGGCGACTATGGCTACACCTTC.

The chain joins TRBV24-1 to TRBJ2-4; D might be TRBD1 (6 bases). Germline V lookup: CDR1 KGHDR, CDR2 SFDVKD. Trimming took 3 bases from V and 2 from J, leaving 13 bases between them. The CDR3 extends over 16 amino acids. The CDR3 sequence: CATSDPTGSTKNIQYF. Written as DNA, the CDR3 is TGTGCCACCAGTGATCCGACAGGCTCTACCAAAAACATTCAGTACTTC.

The gene calls are TRBV30 and TRBJ1-6; 11 bases map to TRBD1. The CDR3 runs to 16 residues. The J segment lost 7 bases and the V segment lost 2 bases, leaving 7 bases of the junction unmatched. From germline, CDR1 is GTSNPN and CDR2 SVGIG (reference sequence). CDR3 sequence (DNA): TGTGCCTGGAGTCCCGCTGGGACAGGGGGAAATTCACCCCTCCACTTT. Its protein product is CAWSPAGTGGNSPLHF.

This chain connects TRBV5-1 to TRBJ2-3, with D perhaps matching TRBD2 (6 bases). Germline V gene lookup returns CDR1 SGHRS and CDR2 YFSETQ. The CDR3 contains 15 residues. The V and J ends lost 4 bases and 2 bases respectively, with 14 bases between them. In nucleotides, the CDR3 is TGCGCCAGCAGCCTCCCCGGGACTCACACAGATACGCAGTATTTT. As protein: CASSLPGTHTDTQYF. The variable domain in full, completed from reference TRBV5-1 and TRBJ2-3, reads KAGVTQTPRYLIKTRGQQVTLSCSPISGHRSVSWYQQTPGQGLQFLFEYFSETQRNKGNFPGRFSGRQFSNSRSEMNVSTLELGDSALYLCASSLPGTHTDTQYFGPGTRLTVL.

The chain employs TRBV6-1 and TRBJ2-5; 9 positions agree with TRBD2. Germline loops: CDR1 MNHNS, CDR2 SASEGT. The length of the CDR3 is 15 residues. V lost 3 bases to trimming and J lost 0 bases; unmatched junction nucleotides: 2. The CDR3 bases are TGTGCCAGCAGTGAGGCTAGCGGGAACCAAGAGACCCAGTACTTC. Translation: CASSEASGNQETQYF.

This clone was detected ten times or more. This same CDR3 is encoded by further DNA sequences in the sample. The chain employs TRBV12-5 and TRBJ1-5; TRBD1 is a possible D gene (5 bases). The CDR3 is 15 amino acids. V gave up 2 bases and J gave up 3 bases, with 11 bases separating them. The V gene's germline CDR1 is LGHNT and CDR2 FRNRAP. The CDR3 loop reads CASGLQGLANQPQHF. In DNA, the CDR3 is TGTGCTAGTGGTTTGCAGGGCTTGGCCAATCAGCCCCAGCATTTT.

V is TRBV12-3 or TRBV12-4 and J is TRBJ2-5; unclear D gene. Trimming cost V 3 bases and J 9 bases, with 11 bases left between them. This CDR3 contains 12 residues. The CDR3 nucleotides read TGTGCCAGCAGTTTTGAGGCGTCGGCCCAGTACTTC. Translating gives CASSFEASAQYF.

CDR3 residues: CASSADSGRNIQYF. The DNA of the CDR3 is TGTGCCAGCAGCGCCGACAGTGGACGGAACATTCAGTACTTC. The chain uses TRBV9 and TRBJ2-4; tentative D call: TRBD1 (5 bases). Per germline, CDR1 SGDLS and CDR2 YYNGEE. The CDR3 is 14 residues long. V lost 3 bases and J lost 7, with 14 bases in between.

The chain uses TRBV23-1 and TRBJ2-1; perhaps TRBD2 as D (5 bases). TRBV23-1 has ORF status, its function being uncertain. Trimming cost V 7 bases and J 0 bases, with 16 bases left between them. This CDR3 region has 16 residues. The CDR3 protein is CASIFGGPSSYNEQFF. The CDR3 nucleotides read TGCGCCAGCATTTTCGGCGGGCCAAGCTCCTACAATGAGCAGTTCTTC.

This sequence joins TRBV11-2 and TRBJ2-1; possible D gene TRBD1, 6 bases. Germline V gives CDR1 SGHAT, CDR2 FQNNGV. The CDR3 is 16 residues long. V was clipped by 6 bases and J by 0 bases, with 15 bases between them. CDR3 residues: CASRGDISSSYNEQFF. For the CDR3, the DNA is TGTGCCAGCAGGGGGGACATTTCGAGCTCCTACAATGAGCAGTTCTTC.

The chain employs TRBV7-8 and TRBJ2-2; 9 nucleotides line up with TRBD1. Germline CDR1 and CDR2: SGHVS and FQNEAQ. The CDR3 has 16 amino acids. J gave up 5 bases and V 5 bases, and 9 bases lay outside the gene matches. Written as DNA, the CDR3 is TGTGCCAGCAGCCCGGATCCCGGGACAGGGACCGGGGAGCTGTTTTTT. Encoded protein: CASSPDPGTGTGELFF.

The table lists this clone with a count of one. The chain couples TRBV18 to TRBJ1-3; TRBD1 might be the D (6 bases). CDR1 and CDR2 from the germline V gene are KGHSH and LQKENI. The CDR3 is made up of 17 amino acids. V lost 3 bases, J lost 0 bases, and 15 bases lay in between. CDR3 protein: CASSPSMTGNSGNTIYF. In DNA, the CDR3 is TGTGCCAGCTCACCGAGCATGACAGGCAACTCTGGAAACACCATATATTTT.

The CDR3 nucleotides read TGTGCCAGCAGCCAGGGGGCTGGTAATGAAAAACTGTTTTTT. Its protein is CASSQGAGNEKLFF. The V gene is TRBV11-2, the J gene TRBJ1-4; 8 bases line up with TRBD1. Germline CDR1 SGHAT, CDR2 FQNNGV. CDR3 length: 14 amino acids. V was pared by 5 bases and J by 4 bases, with 3 bases of the junction left unmatched.

The chain uses TRBV7-6 and TRBJ2-2; TRBD1 might be the D (5 bases). Between the trimmed V and J ends, which lost 5 bases and 6 bases, there was a span of 16 bases. This CDR3 region has 15 residues. Germline V gene sequence: CDR1 SGHVS, CDR2 FNYEAQ. The CDR3 nucleotides are TGTGCCAGCAGCCAGAGGACACCCTTTCCCGGGGAGCTGTTTTTT. As protein: CASSQRTPFPGELFF.

This chain links TRBV5-4 with TRBJ2-3; 7 bases map to TRBD1. V was pared by 4 bases and J by 4 bases, with 6 bases of the junction left unmatched. Germline V lookup: CDR1 SGHNT, CDR2 YYREEE (reference sequence). The CDR3 consists of 14 residues. The CDR3 DNA is TGTGCCAGCAGCCCAGGGGGTCGAGCAGATACGCAGTATTTT. Its translation: CASSPGGRADTQYF.